The 9 T cell receptor beta chains listed next were all sequenced from one sample in a study of post-analysis software for immune sequencing data. No cognate antigen is known for these TCRs. Findings and limits, study-wide: Five or six TRBV segments appeared more often in patients than in controls, and TRBV5-6, TRBV5-1 and TRBV20-1 were among these.

Incorporated into the TCR beta cDNA libraries were unique molecular identifiers, which served to reduce PCR and sequencing biases. One entry per CDR3 protein results from TCRdb running MiXCR on the PCR reads. The sample lists around 500,000 distinct CDR3 sequences, less than 40% occurring once. The sample consisted of blood. These receptors all stem from a girl aged 2-17 years with multiple sclerosis.

This rearrangement joins TRBV5-6 to TRBJ2-7; TRBD2 is a possible D gene (5 bases). The CDR3 is made up of 11 amino acids. V gave up 4 bases and J gave up 6 bases, with 8 bases separating them. The germline V gene has CDR1 SGHDT and CDR2 YYEEEE. The CDR3 spells CASSTGLEQYF. In DNA form, the CDR3 reads TGTGCCAGCAGCACCGGACTCGAGCAGTACTTC.

This clonotype came up a few times. This chain links TRBV11-2 with TRBJ2-6; 7 bases agree with TRBD2. Germline CDR1 SGHAT, CDR2 FQNNGV. V shed 4 bases and J 4 bases; nucleotides not matched to a gene: 4. The CDR3 consists of 15 residues. CDR3 sequence: CASSWEGLGANVLTF. DNA of the CDR3: TGTGCCAGCAGCTGGGAGGGTTTAGGGGCCAACGTCCTGACTTTC.

V usage is TRBV12-3 or TRBV12-4 and J usage is TRBJ1-1, with D tentatively TRBD1 (6 bases). The CDR3 runs 14 residues. V was clipped by 2 bases and J by 4 bases, with 11 bases between them. CDR3 nucleotide sequence: TGTGCCAGCAGTTTATCAGGGGCCGGCACTGAAGCTTTCTTT. It is translated as CASSLSGAGTEAFF.

A few counts support this clonotype. This chain connects TRBV4-1 to TRBJ1-1; unclear D gene. The CDR3 contains 16 residues. Germline CDR1 is MGHRA and CDR2 is YSYEKL. The ends were cut back, 2 bases at V and 1 base at J, with 14 bases in the middle. Here the CDR3 reads CASSQPTRGKNTEAFF. The CDR3 DNA is TGCGCCAGCAGCCAACCAACGCGGGGAAAGAACACTGAAGCTTTCTTT.

The V and J genes are TRBV11-2 and TRBJ2-3; D is possibly TRBD2 (5 bases). This CDR3 contains 15 residues. CDR1 is SGHAT, CDR2 FQNNGV, per germline. V lost 2 bases and J lost 6, with 15 bases in between. The CDR3 coding sequence is TGTGCCAGCAGCTTAAGCGGCGAGGGTAGGGATACGCAGTATTTT. This gives the protein CASSLSGEGRDTQYF.

The table lists this clonotype with a few counts. A much larger clone differs by one base, so this may be a read error. This chain links TRBV29-1 with TRBJ1-2; unclear D gene. The V end lost 7 bases, the J end lost 4 bases, and 16 bases lay between the germline ends. CDR3 size: 13 residues. Germline-derived CDR1 and CDR2 are SQVTM and ANQGSEA. This CDR3 is CSAEFRFAYGYTF. CDR3 sequence (DNA): TGCAGCGCTGAGTTCAGGTTCGCCTATGGCTACACCTTC.

The sample holds a few counts of this clonotype. The J gene is TRBJ2-5, the V gene TRBV27, with D uncertain. Germline loops: CDR1 MNHEY, CDR2 SMNVEV (reference sequence). The CDR3 sequence is 14 residues long. Trimming left V 2 bases short and J 6 bases short, with 13 bases between. In DNA form, the CDR3 reads TGTGCCAGCAGTTTAAGGCCCGACTGGAAGACCCAGTACTTC. As protein: CASSLRPDWKTQYF.

The chain combines TRBV5-1 with TRBJ2-4; 10 positions agree with TRBD2. Germline values: CDR1 SGHRS, CDR2 YFSETQ. With V trimmed by 5 bases and J by 4 bases, 6 bases remained unmatched. This CDR3 spans 15 amino acids. The CDR3 region is CASSLGTSEKNIQYF. CDR3 nucleotides: TGCGCCAGCAGTCTCGGGACTAGCGAGAAAAACATTCAGTACTTC.

The rearrangement joins TRBV7-8 to TRBJ2-3; D is perhaps TRBD1 or TRBD2 (6 bases each). Trimming left V 5 bases short and J 0 bases short, with 21 bases between. CDR3 length equals 18 residues. In germline, CDR1 is SGHVS, CDR2 FQNEAQ. This CDR3 reads CASSVPFDRGASTDTQYF. In DNA, the CDR3 is TGTGCCAGCAGCGTCCCTTTTGATAGGGGGGCGAGCACAGATACGCAGTATTTT.